A single T cell receptor (beta chain) is shown here with its context. Its antigen is undetermined. The donors were members of the roughly 130-subject validation cohort (separate from the approximately 670-subject first cohort). Profiling relied on immunoSEQ multiplex PCR, and the TCRdb table lists in-frame clones only, not all of them. The table lists about 360,000 clones, roughly 88% of them singletons. The data are from a study of cytomegalovirus exposure and HLA in healthy donors. General observations from the study: That first-cohort TCR clusters tended to co-occur in the approximately 110 validation repertoires was found in a later analysis.

Trimming cost V 5 bases and J 7 bases, with 9 bases left between them. The CDR3 consists of 11 residues. Germline V gene data show CDR1 as MDHEN and CDR2 as SYDVKM. Sequenced material: PBMCs. The receptor comes from a woman between 18 and 30 years old in good health and CMV-seronegative. This chain connects TRBV28 to TRBJ2-7, with unresolved D. DNA of the CDR3: TGTGCCAGCAGTCCAGCCAGGGAGCAGTACTTC. Amino acid sequence: CASSPAREQYF.